The 8 T cell receptor beta chains given below trace back to one sample, sequenced in a study of liver allograft versus peripheral blood T cells. Overall study: Hepatic allograft T cell receptor repertoires were evaluated relative to those present in recipients' peripheral blood.

TCRdb re-called the reads with MiXCR, one entry per CDR3 protein. This sample's table has more than 55 distinct CDR3 sequences. The origin of the receptors is a human patient who had a liver transplant. Some T cells may be graft donor cells.

This chain uses TRBV6-2 or TRBV6-3 with TRBJ1-6; unclear D gene. Germline values: CDR1 MNHEY, CDR2 SVGEGT. The CDR3 extends over 13 amino acids. Trimming took off 5 bases at V and 17 bases at J, with 19 bases between the two ends. In DNA form, the CDR3 reads TGTGCCAGCAGTCCCTACGGAGGGCAATCCGTCCACTTT. Amino acids: CASSPYGGQSVHF.

The V and J genes are TRBV19 and TRBJ1-6; TRBD1 agrees at 9 bases. This CDR3 region has 15 residues. The V segment lost 5 bases and the J segment 10 bases; nucleotides outside the gene matches: 9. The germline V gene encodes CDR1 LNHDA and CDR2 SQIVND (reference sequence). In nucleotides, the CDR3 is TGTGCCAGTAGTTCCGGGACAGGGCTTCGATCACCCCTCCACTTT. Amino acid sequence: CASSSGTGLRSPLHF. The whole variable domain, remainder taken from reference TRBV19 and TRBJ1-6, is DGGITQSPKYLFRKEGQNVTLSCEQNLNHDAMYWYRQDPGQGLRLIYYSQIVNDFQKGDIAEGYSVSREKKESFPLTVTSAQKNPTAFYLCASSSGTGLRSPLHFGNGTRLTVT.

This chain links TRBV6-2 or TRBV6-3 with TRBJ1-6; 7 nucleotides match TRBD1. Germline V CDR1 and CDR2: MNHEY, SVGEGT. The CDR3 loop spans 14 amino acids. Losses at the gene ends were 5 bases for V and 7 bases for J; bases not matched to a gene: 5. CDR3: CASSPGTENSPLHF. The CDR3 nucleotides are TGTGCCAGCAGTCCCGGGACAGAGAATTCACCCCTCCACTTT.

This clonotype was picked up one time. This chain uses TRBV19 with TRBJ1-1; the D gene is possibly TRBD1 (6 bases). The CDR3 is 14 amino acids. The V gene lost 7 bases and the J gene lost 7 bases, with 19 bases spanning the gap. Germline CDR1 is LNHDA and CDR2 is SQIVND (reference sequence). CDR3 DNA sequence: TGTGCCAGTACCTCCCAAAGAGGGGGTATTGAAGCTTTCTTT. It yields the protein CASTSQRGGIEAFF.

As concerns this clonotype: A single base is all that separates this from a far larger clone, so a read error is likely. This chain links TRBV19 with TRBJ2-7; D possibly corresponds to TRBD1 (6 bases). Matching the DNA end better, TRBJ1-2 makes the J call doubtful. The CDR3 extends over 12 amino acids. Germline V gives CDR1 LNHDA, CDR2 SQIVND (reference sequence). CDR3 DNA: TGTGCCAGTAGTGAGGACAGTTATGTCTACACCTTC. Amino acids: CASSEDSYVYTF.

This clonotype is classed as hyperexpanded. V is TRBV6-2 or TRBV6-3 and J is TRBJ2-1; D is perhaps TRBD2 (6 bases). Trimming cost V 2 bases and J 0 bases, with 8 bases left between them. The germline V gene has CDR1 MNHEY and CDR2 SVGEGT. This CDR3 spans 15 amino acids. CDR3 DNA sequence: TGTGCCAGCAGTTACCGCGGGGACTCCTACAATGAGCAGTTCTTC. This encodes CASSYRGDSYNEQFF.

This clonotype was seen repeatedly, ten times or more. The chain uses TRBV19 and TRBJ2-2; 7 nucleotides match TRBD1. The CDR3 has 15 residues. V was pared by 6 bases and J by 7 bases, with 11 bases of the junction left unmatched. Germline loops: CDR1 LNHDA, CDR2 SQIVND (reference sequence). The CDR3 DNA follows: TGTGCCAGTAGCCTACAGACAGGGAGAGACGGGGAGCTGTTTTTT. This translates into CASSLQTGRDGELFF.

The CDR3 loop reads CASSSSTGAGDGYTF. CDR3 in DNA: TGTGCCAGCAGTAGCTCGACAGGGGCCGGGGATGGCTACACCTTC. The chain joins TRBV6-6 to TRBJ2-7; 8 positions agree with TRBD1. The DNA end is more similar to TRBJ1-2, so the J call may be wrong. Germline V gene sequence: CDR1 MNHNY, CDR2 SVGAGI (reference sequence). This CDR3 has 15 amino acids.